These 25 T cell receptor beta chains were all obtained from the same sample, sequenced in a study of patients and donors after allogeneic stem cell transplantation. MiXCR, applied by TCRdb to the RT-PCR reads, yields one record per CDR3 protein. The table records over 350,000 distinct CDR3 sequences, 16% of them present only once. The material sequenced was blood, either unsorted or a sorted T cell fraction (not recorded which). All receptors come from a human donor who was either an allogeneic HSCT recipient or a stem cell or donor lymphocyte infusion donor (not recorded which). It is not recorded whose cells these are; they may come from a transplant donor.

This clonotype was observed a few times. The V and J genes are TRBV5-1 and TRBJ2-1; TRBD2 matches 11 bases. The germline V gene has CDR1 SGHRS and CDR2 YFSETQ. This CDR3 is 15 amino acids long. The V gene end was trimmed by 4 bases and the J gene end by 7 bases; junction bases not matched to a gene: 7. The DNA for the CDR3 is TGCGCCAGCAGCCCGACTAGCGGGACTCGGAATGAGCAGTTCTTC. This gives the protein CASSPTSGTRNEQFF.

This clonotype has just a few counts. V usage is TRBV4-1 and J usage is TRBJ2-7; D is undetermined. This CDR3 is built from 12 residues. Germline lookup yields CDR1 MGHRA and CDR2 YSYEKL. V was trimmed by 1 base and J by 7 bases, leaving 8 bases between them. CDR3 sequence: CASSQGRGEQYF. CDR3 nucleotide sequence: TGCGCCAGCAGCCAAGGGAGAGGAGAGCAGTACTTC.

J is TRBJ2-7 and V is TRBV10-2, with 7 positions matching TRBD1. Germline lookup yields CDR1 WSHSY and CDR2 SAAADI. CDR3 length equals 14 residues. The J segment lost 3 bases and the V segment lost 8 bases, leaving 10 bases of the junction unmatched. DNA of the CDR3: TGCGCCAGCGGGGTCGGACAGGCGCTCTACGAGCAGTACTTC. Residues: CASGVGQALYEQYF.

The chain combines TRBV6-2 or TRBV6-3 with TRBJ1-4, with 8 bases fitting TRBD1. After removal of 2 bases from V and 6 bases from J, the junction contained 8 bases not matched to a gene. This CDR3 spans 16 amino acids. Germline assignment: CDR1 MNHEY and CDR2 SVGEGT. DNA for the CDR3: TGTGCCAGCAGTTACCCCGCCGGGACAGGAGATGAAAAACTGTTTTTT. Translating gives CASSYPAGTGDEKLFF.

The sample holds a few counts of this clonotype. The genes are TRBV2 and TRBJ2-1; D possibly corresponds to TRBD2 (6 bases). Trimming left V 3 bases short and J 4 bases short, with 16 bases between. The CDR3 is made up of 16 amino acids. Germline values: CDR1 SNHLY, CDR2 FYNNEI. The CDR3 loop reads CASSDPGLANYNEQFF. The CDR3 region has the DNA TGTGCCAGCAGTGACCCAGGTCTAGCGAATTACAATGAGCAGTTCTTC.

The rearrangement links TRBV12-3 or TRBV12-4 to TRBJ2-2; D uncertain. V was pared by 3 bases and J by 3 bases, with 14 bases between. This CDR3 has 16 amino acids. Here the CDR3 reads CASSFGSARDTGELFF. The DNA for the CDR3 is TGTGCCAGCAGTTTTGGGTCCGCAAGGGACACCGGGGAGCTGTTTTTT.

This clonotype was recorded a few times. This rearrangement joins TRBV25-1 to TRBJ1-6; D unclear. V gave up 6 bases and J gave up 9 bases, with 12 bases separating them. CDR1 and CDR2 from the germline V gene are MGHDK and SYGVNS. The CDR3 sequence is 13 residues long. The CDR3 reads CASSGLPVSPLHF. Here the CDR3 DNA reads TGTGCCAGCAGCGGGCTCCCCGTTTCACCCCTCCACTTT. Full variable domain (remainder filled in from reference TRBV25-1 and TRBJ1-6): EADIYQTPRYLVIGTGKKITLECSQTMGHDKMYWYQQDPGMELHLIHYSYGVNSTEKGDLSSESTVSRIRTEHFPLTLESARPSHTSQYLCASSGLPVSPLHFGNGTRLTVT.

The chain carries TRBV5-5 and TRBJ2-3; TRBD2 agrees at 11 bases. Germline V lookup: CDR1 SGHKS, CDR2 YYEKEE (reference sequence). Germline trimming cut 0 bases from V and 3 bases from J; bases unmatched to any gene: 9. This CDR3 comprises 18 residues. The CDR3 DNA follows: TGTGCCAGCAGCTTGGCTGCTCTAGCGGGAGGAGGAACAGATACGCAGTATTTT. It translates to CASSLAALAGGGTDTQYF.

In its sample, this clonotype was seen a few times. The genes are TRBV7-8 and TRBJ2-7, with 8 bases matching TRBD1. V shed 7 bases, J shed 5 bases, and the junction held 13 bases outside the gene matches. Germline V gene sequence: CDR1 SGHVS, CDR2 FQNEAQ. CDR3 size: 15 residues. Here the CDR3 DNA reads TGTGCCAGCACCTCCCCCACAGGGGGTTGGCACGAGCAGTACTTC. It is translated as CASTSPTGGWHEQYF.

The chain links TRBV5-1 to TRBJ2-3; D possibly corresponds to TRBD2 (5 bases). Trimming cost V 7 bases and J 3 bases, with 18 bases left between them. Germline V gene data show CDR1 as SGHRS and CDR2 as YFSETQ. The CDR3 extends over 15 amino acids. The CDR3 nucleotides read TGCGCCAGCTCTATAGCGAGGGTGGGAACAGATACGCAGTATTTT. This sequence encodes CASSIARVGTDTQYF. The whole variable domain, remainder taken from reference TRBV5-1 and TRBJ2-3, is KAGVTQTPRYLIKTRGQQVTLSCSPISGHRSVSWYQQTPGQGLQFLFEYFSETQRNKGNFPGRFSGRQFSNSRSEMNVSTLELGDSALYLCASSIARVGTDTQYFGPGTRLTVL.

This chain links TRBV24-1 with TRBJ2-3; D is possibly TRBD2 (6 bases). The germline CDR1 and CDR2 sequences are KGHDR and SFDVKD. This CDR3 comprises 15 residues. Trimming cost V 8 bases and J 2 bases, with 16 bases left between them. In nucleotides, the CDR3 is TGTGCCACCACAGAGACCGGGACTGCCACAGATACGCAGTATTTT. Its protein is CATTETGTATDTQYF.

This clonotype was seen many times. The rearrangement uses TRBV2 and TRBJ2-1; no clear D gene. This CDR3 comprises 10 residues. The germline gives CDR1 SNHLY, CDR2 FYNNEI. Deletions cut 8 bases from V and 7 bases from J, with 6 bases between. The CDR3 spells CASQLNEQFF. The CDR3 nucleotides are TGTGCCAGCCAGCTAAATGAGCAGTTCTTC.

The gene calls are TRBV20-1 and TRBJ1-2; D possibly corresponds to TRBD1 (5 bases). Germline CDR1 is DFQATT and CDR2 is SNEGSKA (reference sequence). The germline V and J ends were trimmed by 5 bases and 3 bases, with 16 bases remaining between them. The CDR3 has 14 residues. CDR3 protein: CSADTGPAHYGYTF. The CDR3, as DNA: TGCAGTGCTGATACAGGTCCCGCACACTATGGCTACACCTTC.

A few counts support this clonotype. The V gene is TRBV27, the J gene TRBJ2-1; no definite D call. Germline CDR1 and CDR2: MNHEY and SMNVEV (reference sequence). V lost 2 bases and J 1 base, leaving 15 bases between the germline ends. This CDR3 spans 17 amino acids. CDR3 coding DNA: TGTGCCAGCAGTTTAGACAACTCTCGCCCGTCCTACAATGAGCAGTTCTTC. It codes for CASSLDNSRPSYNEQFF.

This clonotype was counted only a few times. V usage is TRBV10-2 and J usage is TRBJ1-4; D is ambiguous. CDR3 size: 16 residues. Looked up from germline, CDR1 is WSHSY and CDR2 is SAAADI. With 3 bases removed from V and 0 bases from J, the gap between germline ends came to 11 bases. The CDR3 loop is CASSDLRRATNEKLFF. CDR3 DNA: TGCGCCAGCAGTGACCTCCGGCGAGCAACTAATGAAAAACTGTTTTTT.

This clonotype has just a few counts. The chain couples TRBV29-1 to TRBJ2-4; 7 nucleotides align to TRBD2. The V and J ends lost 0 bases and 3 bases, in that order; junction bases with no gene match: 11. Germline V gives CDR1 SQVTM, CDR2 ANQGSEA. The CDR3 sequence is 17 residues long. This CDR3 is CSVEDPAGVKGKNIQYF. DNA of the CDR3: TGCAGCGTTGAAGATCCTGCGGGGGTGAAGGGCAAAAACATTCAGTACTTC.

The chain links TRBV3-1 to TRBJ2-4; 10 nucleotides align to TRBD1. Germline V gene data show CDR1 as LGHDT and CDR2 as YNNKEL (reference sequence). V was clipped by 2 bases and J by 8 bases; unmatched bases: 12. This CDR3 comprises 17 residues. The CDR3 sequence is CASSQRGQGSRGDIQYF. The CDR3 DNA reads as TGTGCCAGCAGCCAAAGGGGACAGGGGTCCCGGGGAGACATTCAGTACTTC. The variable domain in full, with the rest retrieved from reference TRBV3-1 and TRBJ2-4, is DTAVSQTPKYLVTQMGNDKSIKCEQNLGHDTMYWYKQDSKKFLKIMFSYNNKELIINETVPNRFSPKSPDKAHLNLHINSLELGDSAVYFCASSQRGQGSRGDIQYFGAGTRLSVL.

This rearrangement joins TRBV27 to TRBJ1-2; D perhaps matches TRBD1 (6 bases). From germline, CDR1 is MNHEY and CDR2 SMNVEV (reference sequence). V dropped 5 bases and J dropped 4 bases, with 14 bases sitting between them. The CDR3 is 14 amino acids. Here the CDR3 reads CASSPTGSAYGYTF. CDR3 DNA sequence: TGTGCCAGCAGTCCCACAGGGTCGGCCTATGGCTACACCTTC.

This clonotype was counted ten times or more. The chain recombines TRBV3-1 with TRBJ2-3, with 11 nucleotides matching TRBD2. J gave up 2 bases and V 0 bases, and 4 bases lay outside the gene matches. There are 17 residues in the CDR3. Germline CDR1 LGHDT, CDR2 YNNKEL (reference sequence). The CDR3 is CASSQEGLAAFTDTQYF. The CDR3 DNA follows: TGTGCCAGCAGCCAAGAGGGACTAGCGGCATTCACAGATACGCAGTATTTT.

This clonotype was detected once. The CDR3 DNA sequence: TGTGCCAGCAGCCAAGGATTCGGTACGCAGTATTTT. This codes for CASSQGFGTQYF. V usage is TRBV6-5 and J usage is TRBJ2-3, with unresolved D. Trimming left V 6 bases short and J 8 bases short, with 12 bases between. The V gene's germline CDR1 is MNHEY and CDR2 SVGAGI. The CDR3 consists of 12 residues.

The V call is TRBV6-1, the J call TRBJ2-5; unclear D gene. This CDR3 has 12 residues. Germline V gene data show CDR1 as MNHNS and CDR2 as SASEGT. Trimming left V 6 bases short and J 3 bases short, with 8 bases between. For the CDR3, the DNA is TGTGCCAGCAGACAACTTAAAGAGACCCAGTACTTC. It codes for CASRQLKETQYF.

This clonotype turned up a few times. The V gene is TRBV6-1, the J gene TRBJ2-1, with a possible D match to TRBD1 (6 bases). Germline V gene data show CDR1 as MNHNS and CDR2 as SASEGT. There are 13 residues in the CDR3. Trimming took 7 bases from V and 8 from J, leaving 15 bases between them. This CDR3 reads CASTNPRGDEQFF. The CDR3 nucleotides are TGTGCCAGCACTAACCCCAGGGGTGATGAGCAGTTCTTC.

The chain recombines TRBV25-1 with TRBJ2-1; 10 bases fit TRBD2. Per the germline V gene, CDR1 is MGHDK and CDR2 is SYGVNS. With V trimmed by 5 bases and J by 6 bases, 7 bases remained unmatched. CDR3 length equals 15 residues. CDR3 nucleotides: TGTGCCAGCAGTTTTGGGACTAGCGCCGTCAATGAGCAGTTCTTC. This sequence encodes CASSFGTSAVNEQFF. Looking up the rest from reference TRBV25-1 and TRBJ2-1 gives the full variable domain: EADIYQTPRYLVIGTGKKITLECSQTMGHDKMYWYQQDPGMELHLIHYSYGVNSTEKGDLSSESTVSRIRTEHFPLTLESARPSHTSQYLCASSFGTSAVNEQFFGPGTRLTVL.

Ten or more counts support this clonotype. The V gene is TRBV5-4, the J gene TRBJ2-3; D remains unclear. The CDR3 is made up of 13 amino acids. With 4 bases removed from V and 2 bases from J, the gap between germline ends came to 8 bases. The germline V gene has CDR1 SGHNT and CDR2 YYREEE (reference sequence). The CDR3 DNA is TGTGCCAGCAGCCCGAAGTTCACAGATACGCAGTATTTT. It translates to CASSPKFTDTQYF.

V is TRBV5-1 and J is TRBJ2-5; D not resolved. From germline, CDR1 is SGHRS and CDR2 YFSETQ. CDR3 size: 14 residues. The V end was cut by 3 bases, the J end by 1 base, with 10 bases between. In DNA form, the CDR3 reads TGCGCCAGCAGCTGGGGTAACCCCCAAGAGACCCAGTACTTC. This codes for CASSWGNPQETQYF.